This entry concerns a single T cell receptor beta chain. This sample stems from a study of CD8+CD57+ T cells in acquired aplastic anemia. Patients sequenced had flow cytometry evidence of CD8+CD57+ cell expansion. The study profiled TCR beta VDJ and CDR3 using genomic DNA as template. Using its own MiXCR run on the reads, TCRdb lists one record per CDR3 protein. The sample consists of some 160,000 distinct CDR3 sequences, around half of them appearing once. Germline values: CDR1 MGHDK, CDR2 SYGVNS. V lost 1 base and J 3 bases, leaving 9 bases between the germline ends. CDR3 length equals 14 residues. The specimen was sorted CD4+, CD8+, or CD8+CD57+ T cells (not recorded which) from PBMCs. The receptor was isolated from a human donor with aplastic anemia. The chain is built from TRBV25-1 and TRBJ1-1, with TRBD1 as a possible D gene (5 bases). The CDR3 here is CASSELAGDTEAFF. CDR3 nucleotides: TGTGCCAGCAGTGAATTGGCGGGGGACACTGAAGCTTTCTTT.